This TCR beta chain was sequenced for a study of blood T cell repertoires in COVID-19. At the level of the study: Sources were T cells, B-cell-depleted T cells, or PBMCs; the material itself was cDNA or gDNA.

TCRdb's copy holds only in-frame clones and misses some; the assay was immunoSEQ multiplex PCR. The sample holds over 150,000 clones; around four fifths are singletons and the top ten take around 8.4%. This clone was seen a single time. V was pared by 8 bases and J by 2 bases, with 14 bases between. CDR3 size: 14 residues. Germline-derived CDR1 and CDR2 are SNHLY and FYNNEI. Sequenced input: peripheral blood. The receptor was derived from a woman of 80 years or more with COVID-19, enrolled during active disease. This chain uses TRBV2 with TRBJ2-3; D perhaps matches TRBD1 (7 bases). In DNA form, the CDR3 reads TGTGCCAGCGGGGCGGGACAGTACACAGATACGCAGTATTTT. Residues: CASGAGQYTDTQYF.